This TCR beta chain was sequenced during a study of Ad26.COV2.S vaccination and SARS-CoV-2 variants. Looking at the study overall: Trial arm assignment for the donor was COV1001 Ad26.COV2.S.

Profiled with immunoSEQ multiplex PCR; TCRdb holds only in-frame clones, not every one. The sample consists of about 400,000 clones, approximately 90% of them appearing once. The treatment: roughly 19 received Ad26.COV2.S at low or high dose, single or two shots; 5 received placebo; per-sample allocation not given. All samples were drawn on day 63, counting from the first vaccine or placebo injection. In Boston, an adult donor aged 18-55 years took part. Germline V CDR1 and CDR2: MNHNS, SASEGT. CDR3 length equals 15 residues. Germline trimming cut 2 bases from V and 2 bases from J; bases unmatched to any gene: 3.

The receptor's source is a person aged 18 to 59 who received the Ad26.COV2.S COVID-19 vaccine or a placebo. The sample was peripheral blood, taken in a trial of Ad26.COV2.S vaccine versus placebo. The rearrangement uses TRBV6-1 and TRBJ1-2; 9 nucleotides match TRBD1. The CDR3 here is CASSEMGTGNYGYTF. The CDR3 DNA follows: TGTGCCAGCAGTGAAATGGGGACAGGGAACTATGGCTACACCTTC.